The 3 T cell receptor beta chains below all came from one sample that was sequenced in a study of cytotoxic CD8 clonotypes in ibrutinib-treated CLL. The repertoire was sequenced with immunoSEQ multiplex PCR; TCRdb's copy has only in-frame clones and lacks some. The sample lists 150,000 to 200,000 clones; around 72% were seen once. The sequencing used PBMCs, collected after 24 months of ibrutinib treatment. The receptors were gathered from a human donor with chronic lymphocytic leukemia.

The sample holds a few counts of this clone. The rearrangement uses TRBV4-1 and TRBJ2-1; the D is unclear. Germline V gene sequence: CDR1 MGHRA, CDR2 YSYEKL. The CDR3 is 13 residues long. Deletions cut 0 bases from V and 4 bases from J, with 4 bases between. CDR3 bases: TGCGCCAGCAGCCAAGATTTGTACAATGAGCAGTTCTTC. Translation: CASSQDLYNEQFF.

The chain joins TRBV30 to TRBJ1-2; D gene uncertain. Trimming left V 0 bases short and J 8 bases short, with 7 bases between. The CDR3 is 11 residues long. Looked up from germline, CDR1 is GTSNPN and CDR2 is SVGIG (reference sequence). CDR3 loop: CAWSVGLGYTF. The DNA of the CDR3 is TGTGCCTGGAGTGTTGGGCTGGGCTACACCTTC.

About this clone: Additional DNA sequences in this sample encode the identical CDR3. J is TRBJ2-3 and V is TRBV5-1; D remains ambiguous. Germline-derived CDR1 and CDR2 are SGHRS and YFSETQ. V lost 0 bases and J 2 bases, leaving 7 bases between the germline ends. The CDR3 spans 14 residues. In DNA form, the CDR3 reads TGCGCCAGCAGCTTGGGGCGCTACACAGATACGCAGTATTTT. The encoded protein is CASSLGRYTDTQYF.